One sample yielded the 29 T cell receptor beta chains listed below, sequenced in a study of blood T cell repertoires in COVID-19. Using immunoSEQ multiplex PCR, the repertoire was profiled, and TCRdb retains in-frame clones only, with some absent. The sample shows approximately 210,000 clones, approximately 84% of them seen only once. The specimen sequenced was peripheral blood. The receptors were sampled from a woman between 45 and 60 years old with active or convalescent COVID-19.

The table lists this clone with a few counts. The gene calls are TRBV6-4 and TRBJ2-1; 9 bases are a match to TRBD2. The CDR3 consists of 15 residues. The junction had 10 bases not matched to a gene; V was cut back by 7 bases and J by 6 bases. Germline CDR1 and CDR2: MRHNA and SNTAGT. The CDR3 region has the DNA TGTGCCAGCACTCAAGTAGCGGGAGATTCCAATGAGCAGTTCTTC. It codes for CASTQVAGDSNEQFF.

J is TRBJ1-2 and V is TRBV6-6; no clear D. Germline CDR1 and CDR2: MNHNY and SVGAGI (reference sequence). The CDR3 extends over 14 amino acids. V was shortened by 0 bases and J by 2 bases, with 7 bases between the two germline ends. CDR3 in amino acids: CASSYSLGNYGYTF. The CDR3 coding sequence is TGTGCCAGCAGTTACTCGCTAGGCAACTATGGCTACACCTTC.

The chain recombines TRBV2 with TRBJ2-7; possibly TRBD1 for D (6 bases). The V gene's germline CDR1 is SNHLY and CDR2 FYNNEI. The CDR3 spans 13 residues. Trimming took off 7 bases at V and 1 base at J, with 11 bases between the two ends. The CDR3 bases are TGTGCCAGCAAGGCAGGGGTTTCCTACGAGCAGTACGTC. Translating gives CASKAGVSYEQYV.

The V gene is TRBV28, the J gene TRBJ2-3, with TRBD1 matching over 11 bases. V gave up 3 bases and J gave up 10 bases; unmatched junction bases: 9. In germline, CDR1 is MDHEN, CDR2 SYDVKM. CDR3 length: 15 residues. CDR3 in amino acids: CASSLISGQGEAQYF. For the CDR3, the DNA is TGTGCCAGCAGTTTGATATCGGGACAGGGGGAGGCGCAGTATTTT.

This clone was detected once. This chain uses TRBV30 with TRBJ1-5; the match to TRBD1 covers 7 bases. The CDR3 consists of 16 residues. CDR1 and CDR2 (germline): GTSNPN, SVGIG (reference sequence). Trimming at V came to 2 bases and at J to 4 bases, leaving 11 bases not matched to a gene. The CDR3: CAWSPPRGQRNQPQHF. CDR3 bases: TGTGCCTGGAGTCCCCCCCGGGGACAGCGAAATCAGCCCCAGCATTTT.

V is TRBV9 and J is TRBJ1-5; 8 bases map to TRBD1. Germline values: CDR1 SGDLS, CDR2 YYNGEE. The CDR3 has 22 amino acids. With 5 bases clipped from V and 6 bases from J, the junction kept 31 bases outside the gene matches. The CDR3 is CASSDKSKYPDDRGRCSQPQHF. The CDR3 DNA follows: TGTGCCAGCAGTGACAAAAGTAAATACCCGGACGACAGGGGAAGATGTAGTCAGCCCCAGCATTTT.

The chain recombines TRBV12-5 with TRBJ1-1; D ambiguous. The CDR3 runs 13 residues. The V gene lost 5 bases and the J gene lost 4 bases, with 11 bases spanning the gap. The germline V gene encodes CDR1 LGHNT and CDR2 FRNRAP. CDR3 sequence reads: CASGREEGTEAFF. DNA for the CDR3: TGTGCTAGTGGTCGAGAAGAGGGCACTGAAGCTTTCTTT.

The chain employs TRBV19 and TRBJ1-1; D call uncertain. The CDR3 totals 13 residues. V was cut by 7 bases and J by 0 bases, with 9 bases left in between. The germline CDR1 and CDR2 sequences are LNHDA and SQIVND (reference sequence). The CDR3 sequence is CASIPRLNTEAFF. The DNA of the CDR3 is TGTGCCAGTATCCCTCGTTTGAACACTGAAGCTTTCTTT.

V and J are TRBV9 and TRBJ1-6, with 8 bases matching TRBD1. V was clipped by 0 bases and J by 9 bases; unmatched bases: 2. There are 14 residues in the CDR3. The germline V gene has CDR1 SGDLS and CDR2 YYNGEE. Here the CDR3 DNA reads TGTGCCAGCAGCGTAGCGGGGACAGGTTCACCCCTCCACTTT. Translated, it gives CASSVAGTGSPLHF.

The genes are TRBV29-1 and TRBJ1-5; a possible D gene is TRBD1 (5 bases). The length of the CDR3 is 14 residues. Trimming stripped 4 bases from V and 6 bases from J, with 16 bases between. Germline values: CDR1 SQVTM, CDR2 ANQGSEA. The CDR3 region has the DNA TGCAGCGTTGCATCAGGGAAGGAGAGTCAGCCCCAGCATTTT. The encoded protein is CSVASGKESQPQHF. The complete variable domain, with remaining parts taken from reference TRBV29-1 and TRBJ1-5, reads SAVISQKPSRDICQRGTSLTIQCQVDSQVTMMFWYRQQPGQSLTLIATANQGSEATYESGFVIDKFPISRPNLTFSTLTVSNMSPEDSSIYLCSVASGKESQPQHFGDGTRLSIL.

This chain links TRBV3-1 (or the pseudogene TRBV3-2) with TRBJ1-2, with TRBD1 identical over 9 bases. The CDR3 is made up of 15 amino acids. CDR1 LGHDT and CDR2 YNNKEL come from the germline V gene (reference sequence). Losses at the gene ends were 2 bases for V and 3 bases for J; bases not matched to a gene: 4. CDR3 region: CASSQSGQGYYGYTF. The CDR3 DNA follows: TGTGCCAGCAGCCAATCGGGACAGGGATACTATGGCTACACCTTC.

The sample holds a few counts of this clone. The rearrangement uses TRBV28 and TRBJ2-1; possibly TRBD2 for D (6 bases). Trimming removed 7 bases at V and 0 bases at J, with 7 bases between. CDR3 length: 13 amino acids. Looked up from germline, CDR1 is MDHEN and CDR2 is SYDVKM. CDR3 DNA: TGTGCCAGCAAGGAGGGCTCCTACAATGAGCAGTTCTTC. It translates to CASKEGSYNEQFF.

This clone was detected once. The rearrangement links TRBV28 to TRBJ2-5; D may be TRBD2 (6 bases). The CDR3 is 14 residues long. The germline gives CDR1 MDHEN, CDR2 SYDVKM. Trimming stripped 7 bases from V and 1 base from J, with 13 bases between. The chain's CDR3 is CASNPPGAQETQYF. DNA for the CDR3: TGTGCCAGCAACCCCCCGGGAGCCCAAGAGACCCAGTACTTC.

The chain links TRBV7-9 to TRBJ1-2; D may be TRBD1 (5 bases). Between the trimmed V and J ends, which lost 0 bases and 8 bases, there was a span of 10 bases. Germline CDR1 SEHNR, CDR2 FQNEAQ (reference sequence). The CDR3 runs 13 residues. The CDR3 sequence is CASSLAGGGGYTF. The CDR3 DNA is TGTGCCAGCAGCTTAGCGGGGGGAGGAGGCTACACCTTC.

The CDR3: CASSILRGEAFF. In nucleotides, the CDR3 is TGTGCCAGTAGTATACTCAGGGGAGAAGCTTTCTTT. The gene calls are TRBV19 and TRBJ1-1; D possibly corresponds to TRBD1 (6 bases). CDR1 and CDR2 (germline): LNHDA, SQIVND (reference sequence). The CDR3 contains 12 residues. Trimming cost V 2 bases and J 8 bases, with 9 bases left between them.

The chain combines TRBV5-4 with TRBJ2-3, with 8 bases identical to TRBD1. V lost 1 base to trimming and J lost 0 bases; unmatched junction nucleotides: 4. The CDR3 contains 16 residues. Germline CDR1 SGHNT, CDR2 YYREEE (reference sequence). This CDR3 is CASSLLGQGSTDTQYF. CDR3 DNA sequence: TGTGCCAGCAGCTTGTTAGGACAGGGAAGCACAGATACGCAGTATTTT.

CDR3 in amino acids: CSVEETGGNQPQHF. The CDR3 nucleotides read TGCAGCGTTGAAGAGACAGGGGGAAATCAGCCCCAGCATTTT. The rearrangement joins TRBV29-1 to TRBJ1-5, with 9 positions matching TRBD1. Germline V gene lookup returns CDR1 SQVTM and CDR2 ANQGSEA. This CDR3 region has 14 residues. J gave up 4 bases and V 0 bases, and 1 base lay outside the gene matches.

The rearrangement joins TRBV7-9 to TRBJ1-4; D is unclear. Trimming took 4 bases from V and 0 from J, leaving 15 bases between them. CDR1 and CDR2 (germline): SEHNR, FQNEAQ (reference sequence). This CDR3 comprises 17 residues. In DNA, the CDR3 is TGTGCCAGCAGCTCCCCCTCGGGGAAATCAACTAATGAAAAACTGTTTTTT. This gives the protein CASSSPSGKSTNEKLFF.

The V and J genes are TRBV5-1 and TRBJ1-4; D not resolved. This CDR3 spans 18 amino acids. The germline V and J ends were trimmed by 4 bases and 0 bases, with 19 bases remaining between them. In germline, CDR1 is SGHRS, CDR2 YFSETQ. Here the CDR3 reads CASSTRPGFPSTNEKLFF. The CDR3 DNA reads TGCGCCAGCAGCACCCGACCGGGATTTCCCTCAACTAATGAAAAACTGTTTTTT.

The chain recombines TRBV7-9 with TRBJ1-5; a possible D gene is TRBD1 (6 bases). This CDR3 has 14 amino acids. Trimming removed 4 bases at V and 1 base at J, with 8 bases between. Germline V CDR1 and CDR2: SEHNR, FQNEAQ (reference sequence). The CDR3 DNA reads as TGTGCCAGCAGCTGGGGGCAGAGCAATCAGCCCCAGCATTTT. This encodes CASSWGQSNQPQHF.

V is TRBV5-4 and J is TRBJ1-1; D not certain. This CDR3 region has 12 residues. The germline CDR1 and CDR2 sequences are SGHNT and YYREEE (reference sequence). Trimming pared 4 bases from V and 0 bases from J, leaving 4 bases between. In nucleotides, the CDR3 is TGTGCCAGCAGCGTAATGAACACTGAAGCTTTCTTT. This translates into CASSVMNTEAFF.

The rearrangement links TRBV10-1 to TRBJ2-7, with 9 bases lining up with TRBD1. The CDR3 contains 15 residues. Germline CDR1 WNHNN, CDR2 SYGVQD (reference sequence). V dropped 4 bases and J dropped 2; count of bases not matched to a gene: 6. CDR3 region: CASSGPRTGAYEQYF. The CDR3 DNA sequence: TGCGCCAGCAGTGGCCCCCGGACAGGGGCCTACGAGCAGTACTTC.

The chain has TRBV3-1 (or the pseudogene TRBV3-2) and TRBJ1-5; 7 positions agree with TRBD1. This CDR3 is 15 amino acids long. Trimming at V came to 1 base and at J to 0 bases, leaving 0 bases not matched to a gene. Germline CDR1 LGHDT, CDR2 YNNKEL (reference sequence). The CDR3 region has the DNA TGTGCCAGCAGCCAAGGACAGGGTAGCAATCAGCCCCAGCATTTT. Translation gives CASSQGQGSNQPQHF.

This clone was found a few times. This chain uses TRBV3-1 (or the pseudogene TRBV3-2) with TRBJ1-6; 8 bases agree with TRBD1. With V trimmed by 3 bases and J by 3 bases, 1 base remained unmatched. This CDR3 spans 15 amino acids. In germline, CDR1 is LGHDT, CDR2 YNNKEL (reference sequence). The DNA for the CDR3 is TGTGCCAGCAGCCACGGGACAGGCTATAATTCACCCCTCCACTTT. Encoded protein: CASSHGTGYNSPLHF.

This clone has only one observation. The J gene is TRBJ2-6, the V gene TRBV21-1; the table's D call TRBD1 went unverified against the DNA. TRBV21-1 is a pseudogene segment. This CDR3 spans 16 amino acids. CDR3 sequence (DNA): TGTGCCAGCAGCACGAACAGGGGCTCTGGGGCCAACGTCCTGACTTTC. This encodes CASSTNRGSGANVLTF.

The genes are TRBV7-3 and TRBJ2-2; D is unresolved. There are 15 residues in the CDR3. Germline V gives CDR1 SGHTA, CDR2 FQGTGA. V dropped 2 bases and J dropped 4 bases, with 11 bases sitting between them. CDR3 sequence (DNA): TGTGCCAGCAGCTTAGGTTCCGGCGGCACCGGGGAGCTGTTTTTT. Translation: CASSLGSGGTGELFF.

In this sample, this clone turned up once. This rearrangement joins TRBV5-1 to TRBJ2-3; 7 nucleotides align to TRBD2. Trimming at V came to 6 bases and at J to 2 bases, leaving 6 bases not matched to a gene. Germline CDR1 reads SGHRS; CDR2 reads YFSETQ. The CDR3 is made up of 14 amino acids. CDR3 DNA: TGCGCCAGCAACGACAGACTAGCCACAGATACGCAGTATTTT. Its protein is CASNDRLATDTQYF.

This clone was picked up a small number of times. The J gene is TRBJ2-7, the V gene TRBV24-1; weak D call: TRBD1 (5 bases). Trimming cost V 0 bases and J 0 bases, with 14 bases left between them. The CDR3 runs to 17 residues. Germline V gene sequence: CDR1 KGHDR, CDR2 SFDVKD. In nucleotides, the CDR3 is TGTGCCACCAGTGATTTGCTGTGCAGGGCAAGCTCCTACGAGCAGTACGTC. Translating gives CATSDLLCRASSYEQYV.

The chain is built from TRBV11-2 and TRBJ1-4; D not certain. With 2 bases removed from V and 12 bases from J, the gap between germline ends came to 10 bases. This CDR3 has 12 residues. Germline assignment: CDR1 SGHAT and CDR2 FQNNGV. CDR3 DNA sequence: TGTGCCAGCAGCTTAAATTGGCGGGAACTGTTTTTT. The encoded protein is CASSLNWRELFF.